The source of this TCR beta chain is a study of CD8+ T cells in alopecia areata. Notes on the study in general: Across lesional scalp, and particularly alopecia totalis/universalis, clonality surpassed that of normal scalp. There were also resident alphabeta T cells of normal skin sequenced in scalp samples.

The CDR3 loop spans 15 amino acids. Germline assignment: CDR1 MGHRA and CDR2 YSYEKL. Trimming stripped 1 base from V and 2 bases from J, with 11 bases between. Extracted RNA was reverse transcribed, and the resulting cDNA served as sequencing template. Generated by immunoSEQ multiplex PCR, the TCRdb table keeps only in-frame clones and is missing some. The sample lists about 69,000 clones, roughly 57% occurring once. For this clone: The antigen is unknown.

The chain uses TRBV4-1 and TRBJ1-2; D is perhaps TRBD1 (5 bases). Sequenced here: CD8+ T cells sorted from blood, sampled at week 0. This sequence originates from a human donor with alopecia areata. This CDR3 is CASSQVGPGNYGYTF. As DNA, the CDR3 is TGCGCCAGCAGCCAAGTCGGTCCAGGGAACTATGGCTACACCTTC.